These 29 T cell receptor beta chains share one sample of origin, sequenced in a study of CD8 T cells in Susac syndrome (dated by TCRdb to between 2018 and 2020). Library creation used the immunoSEQ multiplex PCR assay. RNA was extracted using the RNeasy kit, and roughly 0.5 to 1 ug of the RNA was reverse transcribed with random hexamers. Using fastp at Q25 and MiXCR, TCRdb reprocessed the public reads and kept productive beta chains. Rows merge per CDR3 protein into single entries with the most common DNA and genes. The sample yields 100,000 to 150,000 distinct CDR3 sequences; roughly 80% were counted once. The top ten clonotypes cover 0.51% of the sample. Material for sequencing was CD8+ T cells from PBMCs. These receptors all stem from a human donor with multiple sclerosis.

This clonotype has more than one count but fewer than ten. The chain employs TRBV12-3 or TRBV12-4 and TRBJ2-1; D is ambiguous. The CDR3 has 10 residues. Trimming took 6 bases from V and 5 from J, leaving 2 bases between them. The CDR3 DNA sequence: TGTGCCAGCAGCCACAATGAGCAGTTCTTC. It is translated as CASSHNEQFF.

V is TRBV20-1 and J is TRBJ1-3, with 10 bases lining up with TRBD1. The CDR3 is 17 amino acids. The germline gives CDR1 DFQATT, CDR2 SNEGSKA (reference sequence). The V and J ends lost 1 base and 3 bases, in that order; junction bases with no gene match: 9. The CDR3 sequence is CSARGSGDRGFGNTIYF. CDR3 sequence (DNA): TGCAGTGCTAGAGGATCAGGGGACAGGGGCTTTGGAAACACCATATATTTT.

A few counts support this clonotype. The chain employs TRBV5-1 and TRBJ2-3, with D perhaps matching TRBD2 (6 bases). V lost 8 bases and J 3 bases, leaving 16 bases between the germline ends. CDR3 length equals 14 residues. CDR1 and CDR2 from the germline V gene are SGHRS and YFSETQ. Written as DNA, the CDR3 is TGCGCCAGTAACACTGGGGGGATAACAGATACGCAGTATTTT. Translating gives CASNTGGITDTQYF.

The rearrangement joins TRBV2 to TRBJ1-1; D gene unclear. V was pared by 0 bases and J by 6 bases, with 8 bases between. Germline V gene data show CDR1 as SNHLY and CDR2 as FYNNEI. The CDR3 has 13 amino acids. The CDR3 protein is CASSEAVVSEAFF. DNA of the CDR3: TGTGCCAGCAGTGAAGCCGTGGTATCTGAAGCTTTCTTT.

This chain joins TRBV19 and TRBJ2-5; 7 positions match TRBD2. Germline trimming cut 2 bases from V and 1 base from J; bases unmatched to any gene: 16. Germline V gene sequence: CDR1 LNHDA, CDR2 SQIVND (reference sequence). CDR3 size: 19 residues. DNA of the CDR3: TGTGCCAGTAGTATAAGGCGGGAGTTAGCCTCGACGGTCCAAGAGACCCAGTACTTC. This sequence encodes CASSIRRELASTVQETQYF.

V and J are TRBV29-1 and TRBJ2-1; D is ambiguous. Deletions cut 8 bases from V and 3 bases from J, with 11 bases between. CDR3 length equals 12 residues. The germline CDR1 and CDR2 sequences are SQVTM and ANQGSEA. The CDR3 DNA sequence: TGCAGCCACGGAGCCGACTACAATGAGCAGTTCTTC. Amino acid sequence: CSHGADYNEQFF.

This clonotype appeared once. The rearrangement uses TRBV27 and TRBJ1-1, with D unresolved. Germline CDR1 reads MNHEY; CDR2 reads SMNVEV (reference sequence). The germline V and J ends were trimmed by 10 bases and 1 base, with 19 bases remaining between them. This CDR3 has 15 amino acids. The CDR3 nucleotides are TGTGCCACAAAAGACGGTACGAATTCGAACACTGAAGCTTTCTTT. Protein product: CATKDGTNSNTEAFF.

V usage is TRBV12-3 or TRBV12-4 and J usage is TRBJ1-2, with D perhaps matching TRBD1 (6 bases). V lost 1 base and J lost 6, with 15 bases in between. The CDR3 spans 15 residues. The CDR3 DNA follows: TGTGCCAGCAGTTTAGTGGGCCAGGGGCTTAATGGCTACACCTTC. This encodes CASSLVGQGLNGYTF.

This clonotype was observed a handful of times. The V gene is TRBV5-6, the J gene TRBJ2-7, with 9 bases lining up with TRBD1. The germline gives CDR1 SGHDT, CDR2 YYEEEE. The CDR3 has 15 amino acids. The J segment lost 3 bases and the V segment lost 0 bases, leaving 4 bases of the junction unmatched. CDR3 bases: TGTGCCAGCAGCTTGGGGGGGACAGGGAGCTACGAGCAGTACTTC. Its translation is CASSLGGTGSYEQYF.

This clonotype has just one count. V gene TRBV20-1 combines with J gene TRBJ2-7; either TRBD1 or TRBD2 may fit D (6 bases each). CDR3 length: 13 amino acids. CDR1 DFQATT and CDR2 SNEGSKA come from the germline V gene (reference sequence). Trimming cost V 1 base and J 3 bases, with 10 bases left between them. CDR3 DNA: TGCAGTGCTAGAGTAGGGGGGAACTACGAGCAGTACTTC. It specifies CSARVGGNYEQYF.

This clonotype was seen a single time. This chain uses TRBV29-1 with TRBJ1-2, with D hard to call. This CDR3 has 11 residues. Germline V lookup: CDR1 SQVTM, CDR2 ANQGSEA. V shed 4 bases and J shed 8 bases, with 11 bases lying between them. The DNA of the CDR3 is TGCAGCGTTGTAGGTAGTAACGGCTACACCTTC. Protein: CSVVGSNGYTF.

This clonotype was counted only a few times. The rearrangement joins TRBV5-1 to TRBJ2-5, with D unresolved. The CDR3 totals 11 residues. Per the germline V gene, CDR1 is SGHRS and CDR2 is YFSETQ. Trimming shortened V by 5 bases and J by 7 bases, and 9 bases separated the two germline ends. CDR3 in amino acids: CASSSYGTQYF. CDR3 DNA sequence: TGCGCCAGCAGTTCCTACGGGACCCAGTACTTC.

The chain carries TRBV28 and TRBJ2-7; TRBD2 aligns across 7 bases. Germline CDR1 MDHEN, CDR2 SYDVKM. This CDR3 is built from 14 residues. J gave up 2 bases and V 4 bases, and 5 bases lay outside the gene matches. The chain's CDR3 is CASSSLGGTYEQYV. The CDR3 nucleotides read TGTGCCAGCAGTTCTCTGGGGGGGACCTACGAGCAGTACGTC.

The genes are TRBV12-5 and TRBJ1-1; D gene unclear. The CDR3 has 12 amino acids. Germline CDR1 and CDR2: LGHNT and FRNRAP. V was trimmed by 3 bases and J by 0 bases, leaving 2 bases between them. CDR3 amino acids: CASGFLNTEAFF. CDR3 bases: TGTGCTAGTGGTTTTCTGAACACTGAAGCTTTCTTT. Combining the CDR3 with reference TRBV12-5 and TRBJ1-1 gives the whole variable domain DARVTQTPRHKVTEMGQEVTMRCQPILGHNTVFWYRQTMMQGLELLAYFRNRAPLDDSGMPKDRFSAEMPDATLATLKIQPSEPRDSAVYFCASGFLNTEAFFGQGTRLTVV.

This clonotype was seen once. The chain couples TRBV30 to TRBJ2-1; D is possibly TRBD2 (6 bases). This CDR3 comprises 13 residues. Germline V lookup: CDR1 GTSNPN, CDR2 SVGIG (reference sequence). V gave up 3 bases and J gave up 3 bases, with 9 bases separating them. The CDR3 is CAWSGSSYNEQFF. The DNA for the CDR3 is TGTGCCTGGAGCGGGAGTAGCTACAATGAGCAGTTCTTC.

This clonotype has more than one count but fewer than ten. The chain uses TRBV5-6 and TRBJ2-1; no clear D gene. Germline V lookup: CDR1 SGHDT, CDR2 YYEEEE. The CDR3 totals 13 residues. Trimming removed 4 bases at V and 0 bases at J, with 5 bases between. DNA for the CDR3: TGTGCCAGCAGCGACTTCTCCTACAATGAGCAGTTCTTC. It yields the protein CASSDFSYNEQFF.

The chain couples TRBV14 to TRBJ2-5; D not resolved. V dropped 1 base and J dropped 1 base, with 4 bases sitting between them. This CDR3 spans 13 amino acids. In germline, CDR1 is SGHDN, CDR2 FVKESK. Here the CDR3 DNA reads TGTGCCAGCAGCCAAGGCGGCCAAGAGACCCAGTACTTC. Amino acids: CASSQGGQETQYF.

This clonotype was recorded a few times. The V call is TRBV12-3 or TRBV12-4, the J call TRBJ2-3; TRBD2 matches at 11 bases. There are 15 residues in the CDR3. V was clipped by 5 bases and J by 4 bases; unmatched bases: 5. The CDR3 loop is CASSSLAGGPDTQYF. The CDR3 region has the DNA TGTGCCAGCAGTAGTCTAGCGGGGGGCCCAGATACGCAGTATTTT.

The sample holds one count of this clonotype. The chain is built from TRBV27 and TRBJ2-3, with 10 bases that match TRBD2. Trimming cost V 7 bases and J 0 bases; bases outside gene matches: 7. This CDR3 contains 16 residues. CDR1 is MNHEY, CDR2 SMNVEV, per germline (reference sequence). This chain's CDR3 is CASNPGTSESTDTQYF. As DNA, the CDR3 is TGTGCCAGCAACCCCGGGACTAGCGAAAGCACAGATACGCAGTATTTT.

This clonotype was detected only once. The V gene is TRBV19, the J gene TRBJ2-2, with D tentatively TRBD1 (6 bases). This CDR3 is 17 amino acids long. Looked up from germline, CDR1 is LNHDA and CDR2 is SQIVND (reference sequence). With 9 bases removed from V and 2 bases from J, the gap between germline ends came to 22 bases. The CDR3 spells CASQDVEQGPNTGELFF. The DNA for the CDR3 is TGTGCCAGCCAAGACGTTGAACAGGGCCCTAACACCGGGGAGCTGTTTTTT. Using reference TRBV19 and TRBJ2-2 for the parts outside the CDR3, the full variable domain is DGGITQSPKYLFRKEGQNVTLSCEQNLNHDAMYWYRQDPGQGLRLIYYSQIVNDFQKGDIAEGYSVSREKKESFPLTVTSAQKNPTAFYLCASQDVEQGPNTGELFFGEGSRLTVL.

A single count supports this clonotype. The rearrangement uses TRBV27 and TRBJ2-7; 8 nucleotides match TRBD1. The ends lost 4 bases at V and 2 bases at J; junction bases unmatched: 4. CDR1 is MNHEY and CDR2 is SMNVEV in the germline V gene (reference sequence). This CDR3 has 14 residues. The DNA for the CDR3 is TGTGCCAGCAGTTCGACAGGGGAGACCTACGAGCAGTACTTC. This codes for CASSSTGETYEQYF.

The chain links TRBV5-5 to TRBJ2-5; TRBD1 matches 9 bases. Germline trimming cut 3 bases from V and 2 bases from J; bases unmatched to any gene: 5. Germline CDR1 and CDR2: SGHKS and YYEKEE (reference sequence). This CDR3 spans 15 amino acids. This chain's CDR3 is CASSYLGQGQETQYF. In DNA, the CDR3 is TGTGCCAGCAGCTACCTGGGACAGGGACAAGAGACCCAGTACTTC. The full variable domain, completed using reference TRBV5-5 and TRBJ2-5, is DAGVTQSPTHLIKTRGQQVTLRCSPISGHKSVSWYQQVLGQGPQFIFQYYEKEERGRGNFPDRFSARQFPNYSSELNVNALLLGDSALYLCASSYLGQGQETQYFGPGTRLLVL.

This clonotype was observed a single time. V and J are TRBV18 and TRBJ1-1; D is ambiguous. V was trimmed by 0 bases and J by 2 bases, leaving 13 bases between them. CDR1 is KGHSH and CDR2 is LQKENI in the germline V gene. CDR3 length equals 16 residues. The CDR3 region is CASSPPKGAGNTEAFF. The CDR3 coding sequence is TGTGCCAGCTCACCACCAAAGGGCGCCGGAAACACTGAAGCTTTCTTT.

The chain employs TRBV7-9 and TRBJ2-1, with D perhaps given as TRBD1 or TRBD2 (5 bases each). Germline CDR1 and CDR2: SEHNR and FQNEAQ (reference sequence). Trimming cost V 4 bases and J 4 bases, with 14 bases left between them. This CDR3 comprises 15 residues. The DNA for the CDR3 is TGTGCCAGCAGCTGGCCCCGGGGCCTATACAATGAGCAGTTCTTC. This sequence encodes CASSWPRGLYNEQFF. Combining the CDR3 with reference TRBV7-9 and TRBJ2-1 gives the whole variable domain DTGVSQNPRHKITKRGQNVTFRCDPISEHNRLYWYRQTLGQGPEFLTYFQNEAQLEKSRLLSDRFSAERPKGSFSTLEIQRTEQGDSAMYLCASSWPRGLYNEQFFGPGTRLTVL.

This rearrangement joins TRBV4-3 to TRBJ2-3; D is possibly TRBD2 (6 bases). Germline V gives CDR1 LGHNA, CDR2 YSLEER. The CDR3 contains 16 residues. V was cut by 0 bases and J by 2 bases, with 12 bases left in between. The CDR3 sequence is CASSQDSGQYTDTQYF. The CDR3 DNA reads as TGCGCCAGCAGCCAAGATAGCGGCCAATACACAGATACGCAGTATTTT.

The chain links TRBV6-1 to TRBJ1-1; D perhaps matches TRBD1 (5 bases). Germline lookup yields CDR1 MNHNS and CDR2 SASEGT. The CDR3 consists of 15 residues. Trimming cost V 2 bases and J 8 bases, with 18 bases left between them. The CDR3 DNA reads TGTGCCAGCAGTGAATGGAGGAAGGGTGGGGCGGAAGCTTTCTTT. Translation: CASSEWRKGGAEAFF.

V gene TRBV5-5 combines with J gene TRBJ2-1; TRBD1 agrees at 7 bases. V trimming: 4 bases; J trimming: 3 bases; junction bases outside the gene matches: 13. The CDR3 loop spans 17 amino acids. Per the germline V gene, CDR1 is SGHKS and CDR2 is YYEKEE (reference sequence). This CDR3 is CASSPHRDRIYYNEQFF. The CDR3 bases are TGTGCCAGCAGCCCACATAGGGACAGAATATACTACAATGAGCAGTTCTTC.

The chain uses TRBV2 and TRBJ2-1, with 8 positions matching TRBD1. Germline V gene data show CDR1 as SNHLY and CDR2 as FYNNEI. Trimming took 6 bases from V and 2 from J; bases not matched to a gene: 3. The length of the CDR3 is 14 residues. The CDR3 sequence is CASRAGGPYNEQFF. The CDR3, as DNA: TGTGCCAGCAGGGCAGGGGGCCCCTACAATGAGCAGTTCTTC.

CDR3 nucleotides: TGTGCCAGCAGCGACAGTGGCAATCAGCCCCAGCATTTT. Translated: CASSDSGNQPQHF. V usage is TRBV28 and J usage is TRBJ1-5, with a tentative D call TRBD1 (5 bases). V dropped 6 bases and J dropped 2 bases, with 8 bases sitting between them. Germline loops: CDR1 MDHEN, CDR2 SYDVKM. This CDR3 region has 13 residues.